This T cell receptor (beta chain) was documented in a study of T-cell reconstitution after alpha-beta-depleted transplantation in children. Study results and caveats: TCRbeta diversity was high at day 60 in some patients (a result of surviving recipient T cells and thymic progenitors). Approximately two months post-transplant, alpha-beta T cells reportedly originated from several hundred expanded graft clones. Most T-cell counts and diversity one year after the transplant came from T cells that were newly produced.

Unique molecular identifiers were built into the TCRbeta library. TCRdb re-called the PCR reads with MiXCR, one entry per CDR3 protein. The profile shows just over 950,000 distinct CDR3 sequences, 25% to 35% of them singletons. A few counts support this clonotype. Its antigen is not known. This sequence originates from a boy less than two years old who had a stem cell transplant for SCID, so the T cells may come from the graft donor. Source: PBMCs, mostly from graft donor cells, taken 360 days after TCRalphabeta/CD19-depleted stem cell transplant.

CDR3 nucleotide sequence: TGTGCCAGCAGCGCGTGGACAGAGGCGAACACCATATATTTT. Protein: CASSAWTEANTIYF. The rearrangement uses TRBV7-2 and TRBJ1-3, with D tentatively TRBD1 (6 bases). Germline assignment: CDR1 SGHTA and CDR2 FQGNSA. Trimming left V 5 bases short and J 7 bases short, with 15 bases between. This CDR3 spans 14 amino acids.